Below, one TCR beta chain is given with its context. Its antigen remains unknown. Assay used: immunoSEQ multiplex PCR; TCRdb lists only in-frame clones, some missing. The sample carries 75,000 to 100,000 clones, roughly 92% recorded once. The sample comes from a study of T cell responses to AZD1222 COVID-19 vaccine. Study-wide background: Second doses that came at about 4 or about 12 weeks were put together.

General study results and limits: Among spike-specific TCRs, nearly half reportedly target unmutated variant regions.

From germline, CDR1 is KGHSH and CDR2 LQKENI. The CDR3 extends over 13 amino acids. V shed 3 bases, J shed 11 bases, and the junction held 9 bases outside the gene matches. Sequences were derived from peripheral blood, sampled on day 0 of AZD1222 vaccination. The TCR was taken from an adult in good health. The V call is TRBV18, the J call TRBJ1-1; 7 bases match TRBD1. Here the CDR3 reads CASSPLQGLGAFF. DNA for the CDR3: TGTGCCAGCTCACCTCTACAGGGGTTGGGGGCTTTCTTT.